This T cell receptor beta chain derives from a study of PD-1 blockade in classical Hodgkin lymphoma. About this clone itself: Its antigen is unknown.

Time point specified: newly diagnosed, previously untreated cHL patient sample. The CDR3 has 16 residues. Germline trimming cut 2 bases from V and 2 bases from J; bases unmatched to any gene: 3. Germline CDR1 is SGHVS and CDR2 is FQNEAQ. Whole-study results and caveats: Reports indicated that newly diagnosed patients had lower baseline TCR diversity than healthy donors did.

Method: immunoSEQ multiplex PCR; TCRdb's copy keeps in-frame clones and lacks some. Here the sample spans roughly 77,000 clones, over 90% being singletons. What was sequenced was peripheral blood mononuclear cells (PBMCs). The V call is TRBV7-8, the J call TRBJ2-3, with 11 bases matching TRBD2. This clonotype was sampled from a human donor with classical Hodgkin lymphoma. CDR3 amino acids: CASSLRLAGHTDTQYF. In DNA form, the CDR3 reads TGTGCCAGCAGCTTACGACTAGCGGGACACACAGATACGCAGTATTTT. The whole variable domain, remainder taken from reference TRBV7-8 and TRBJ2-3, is GAGVSQSPRYKVAKRGQDVALRCDPISGHVSLFWYQQALGQGPEFLTYFQNEAQLDKSGLPSDRFFAERPEGSVSTLKIQRTQQEDSAVYLCASSLRLAGHTDTQYFGPGTRLTVL.